This entry lists 10 T cell receptor beta chains sequenced from one sample in a study of OX40 agonist ivuxolimab in advanced cancers. Assay used: immunoSEQ multiplex PCR; TCRdb lists only in-frame clones, some missing. Of 71,000 or so clones listed, about 89% were seen once; the top ten hold around 0.79%. This specimen was CD4+ or CD8+ T cells sorted from blood, taken in a trial of the OX40 agonist ivuxolimab. These receptors were taken from an adult with an advanced solid tumor such as melanoma, head and neck, liver or kidney cancer.

The genes are TRBV6-5 and TRBJ1-2, with no clear D. This CDR3 contains 13 residues. Deletions cut 5 bases from V and 3 bases from J, with 10 bases between. In germline, CDR1 is MNHEY, CDR2 SVGAGI. The CDR3 DNA sequence: TGTGCCAGCAGTCCCCGAGCGGACTATGGCTACACCTTC. It specifies CASSPRADYGYTF.

CDR3 in amino acids: CASSPRGVSTGELFF. CDR3 DNA sequence: TGTGCCAGCTCACCACGGGGGGTCTCGACCGGGGAGCTGTTTTTT. This rearrangement joins TRBV18 to TRBJ2-2; weak D call: TRBD2 (6 bases). Looked up from germline, CDR1 is KGHSH and CDR2 is LQKENI. V lost 1 base and J 5 bases, leaving 11 bases between the germline ends. CDR3 length equals 15 residues.

Only a few counts were recorded for this clone. This rearrangement joins TRBV28 to TRBJ1-5; TRBD1 aligns across 7 bases. Germline V gene data show CDR1 as MDHEN and CDR2 as SYDVKM. Trimming at V came to 4 bases and at J to 0 bases, leaving 3 bases not matched to a gene. The CDR3 has 15 amino acids. CDR3 bases: TGTGCCAGCAGTTGGGACAGTTATAGCAATCAGCCCCAGCATTTT. Translation: CASSWDSYSNQPQHF.

The chain links TRBV5-8 to TRBJ2-2; 9 bases are shared with TRBD1. J lost 2 bases, V lost 3 bases, and 2 bases had no gene match. Per germline, CDR1 SGHTS and CDR2 YDEGEE. CDR3 length: 15 amino acids. CDR3 sequence: CASSWGQGNTGELFF. CDR3 nucleotide sequence: TGTGCCAGCAGCTGGGGACAGGGAAACACCGGGGAGCTGTTTTTT.

The chain employs TRBV15 and TRBJ2-7; TRBD1 matches 10 bases. J lost 3 bases, V lost 3 bases, and 8 bases had no gene match. The V gene's germline CDR1 is LNHNV and CDR2 YYDKDF (reference sequence). The CDR3 length is 16 residues. CDR3: CATSRKSGQGLYEQYF. In DNA form, the CDR3 reads TGTGCCACCAGCAGGAAATCGGGACAGGGGCTCTACGAGCAGTACTTC.

V gene TRBV7-9 combines with J gene TRBJ1-2; D not resolved. Germline-derived CDR1 and CDR2 are SEHNR and FQNEAQ (reference sequence). Trimming stripped 10 bases from V and 5 bases from J, with 14 bases between. The length of the CDR3 is 12 residues. This CDR3 is CAIPSVYYGYTF. The CDR3 DNA is TGTGCCATCCCGTCCGTTTATTATGGCTACACCTTC.

V gene TRBV6-1 combines with J gene TRBJ1-5; no definite D call. The CDR3 spans 12 residues. CDR1 is MNHNS and CDR2 is SASEGT in the germline V gene. Trimming left V 7 bases short and J 6 bases short, with 10 bases between. The CDR3 DNA reads as TGTGCCAGCAATGAGGGTCGTCAGCCCCAGCATTTT. This translates into CASNEGRQPQHF.

This rearrangement joins TRBV6-6 to TRBJ1-2, with D unresolved. V lost 6 bases to trimming and J lost 2 bases, with 13 bases between them. Germline V gene lookup returns CDR1 MNHNY and CDR2 SVGAGI (reference sequence). This CDR3 has 14 amino acids. CDR3 coding DNA: TGTGCCAGCAGCCTAACCGGAGTAAACTATGGCTACACCTTC. This encodes CASSLTGVNYGYTF.

The J gene is TRBJ1-4, the V gene TRBV5-1; 7 positions match TRBD1. CDR3 length: 13 amino acids. With 4 bases clipped from V and 5 bases from J, the junction kept 2 bases outside the gene matches. CDR1 is SGHRS and CDR2 is YFSETQ in the germline V gene. CDR3 sequence reads: CASSRGQNEKLFF. Here the CDR3 DNA reads TGCGCCAGCAGCAGGGGACAGAATGAAAAACTGTTTTTT.

A note on this clone: A junction end diverges from the germline sequence, so it may reflect a read error. The J gene is TRBJ2-2, the V gene TRBV6-4; 8 bases line up with TRBD2. The germline CDR1 and CDR2 sequences are MRHNA and SNTAGT. This CDR3 has 15 residues. In nucleotides, the CDR3 is TGTGCCAGCAGTGCCCGCGGGGGGAACAACGGGGAGCTGTTTTTT. Protein sequence: CASSARGGNNGELFF.